The 6 T cell receptor beta chains presented below share a single source sample, sequenced in a study of T cell responses to AZD1222 COVID-19 vaccine. Using immunoSEQ multiplex PCR, the repertoire was profiled, and TCRdb retains in-frame clones only, with some absent. Here the sample spans around 150,000 clones, around 90% being singletons. The specimen comprised peripheral blood, sampled 28 days after the second AZD1222 dose. The receptors originated from an adult who received the AZD1222 COVID-19 vaccine.

The chain has TRBV24-1 and TRBJ1-5; unclear D gene. The CDR3 is 14 residues long. Trimming removed 4 bases at V and 4 bases at J, with 10 bases between. Per germline, CDR1 KGHDR and CDR2 SFDVKD. DNA of the CDR3: TGTGCCACCAGTGACCCAACAACTAATCAGCCCCAGCATTTT. Translating it yields CATSDPTTNQPQHF.

V usage is TRBV21-1 and J usage is TRBJ2-3; TRBD1 was called by the table and not checked on the DNA. TRBV21-1 is described as a pseudogene. The CDR3 length is 17 residues. CDR3 sequence: CASRSMRRTGATDTQYF. The CDR3 coding sequence is TGTGCCAGCAGATCTATGCGGAGGACAGGGGCGACAGATACGCAGTATTTT.

The rearrangement joins TRBV5-1 to TRBJ1-3; D might be TRBD1 (6 bases). In germline, CDR1 is SGHRS, CDR2 YFSETQ. Trimming left V 0 bases short and J 0 bases short, with 13 bases between. This CDR3 is 17 amino acids long. The CDR3 DNA follows: TGCGCCAGCAGCTTGGGGGATCAGGGGCGCTCTGGAAACACCATATATTTT. This gives the protein CASSLGDQGRSGNTIYF.

The genes are TRBV5-4 and TRBJ2-1; D is perhaps TRBD1 or TRBD2 (7 bases each). CDR3 length equals 15 residues. V lost 4 bases, J lost 0 bases, and 11 bases lay in between. Per the germline V gene, CDR1 is SGHNT and CDR2 is YYREEE (reference sequence). The CDR3 DNA sequence: TGTGCCAGCAGCGGGGGGGACAGCTCCTACAATGAGCAGTTCTTC. Translated, it gives CASSGGDSSYNEQFF.

This clone has only a few counts. The rearrangement links TRBV9 to TRBJ2-1; maybe TRBD1 (6 bases). The CDR3 totals 15 residues. From germline, CDR1 is SGDLS and CDR2 YYNGEE. Trimming shortened V by 0 bases and J by 8 bases, and 15 bases separated the two germline ends. The CDR3 loop is CASSVGPGANDEQFF. CDR3 nucleotides: TGTGCCAGCAGCGTAGGGCCAGGGGCAAACGATGAGCAGTTCTTC.

The gene calls are TRBV30 and TRBJ1-2, with TRBD1 matching 7 bases. Trimming took 5 bases from V and 8 from J; bases not matched to a gene: 8. CDR1 and CDR2 (germline): GTSNPN, SVGIG (reference sequence). There are 12 residues in the CDR3. The CDR3 DNA follows: TGTGCCTGGGGACACGGACAGGTCGGCTACACCTTC. Translation: CAWGHGQVGYTF.